A selection of T cell receptor beta chains follows, all from one sample in a study of PD-1 blockade in classical Hodgkin lymphoma. Here immunoSEQ multiplex PCR was the method, and the copy in TCRdb shows in-frame clones only, minus some. The sample has 10,000 to 12,000 clones, approximately 72% seen once. Sequenced here: peripheral blood mononuclear cells (PBMCs), sampled at baseline. All receptors come from a human donor with classical Hodgkin lymphoma. The CDR3 runs from the conserved cysteine through the conserved F or W. D genes are given only for firm matches. The listing skips clone size in some rows; elsewhere it reads once, few, many or a size class.

v_call,j_call,clone_size,d_call,cdr3_aa,cdr3_nt
TRBV5-6,TRBJ2-2,NA,NA,CASSFPGWGGCRFRGAVF,TGTGCCAGCAGCTTTCCAGGGTGGGGAGGTTGTCGCTTCCGGGGAGCTGTTTTT
TRBV9,TRBJ2-2,NA,NA,CASSVEGGLYTGELFF,TGTGCCAGCAGCGTAGAGGGGGGGCTCTACACCGGGGAGCTGTTTTTT
TRBV7-8,TRBJ1-3,NA,TRBD1,CASSSRDSAFSGNTIYF,TGTGCCAGCAGCAGCCGGGACAGCGCCTTCTCTGGAAACACCATATATTTT
TRBV9,TRBJ2-7,NA,TRBD2,CASSPSGVSYEQYF,TGTGCCAGCAGCCCCAGCGGGGTATCCTACGAGCAGTACTTC
TRBV19,TRBJ2-5,few,NA,CASSTTGAAGGTQYF,TGTGCCAGTAGTACAACAGGGGCCGCGGGGGGGACCCAGTACTTC
TRBV6-1,TRBJ2-2,NA,TRBD2,CASSRLASFTGELFF,TGTGCCAGCAGTAGACTAGCGTCTTTCACCGGGGAGCTGTTTTTT
TRBV7-8,TRBJ1-2,NA,NA,CASSFQTGPYGYTF,TGTGCCAGCAGTTTTCAGACAGGCCCTTATGGCTACACCTTC
TRBV5-6,TRBJ1-2,NA,NA,CASSSGGYYGYTF,TGTGCCAGCAGCTCGGGGGGGTACTATGGCTACACCTTC
TRBV11-3,TRBJ1-6,NA,NA,CASSSTGYNSPLHF,TGTGCCAGCAGCTCTACAGGGTACAATTCACCCCTCCACTTT
TRBV28,TRBJ1-3,NA,NA,CASTGGGAQDGNTIYF,TGTGCCAGCACCGGCGGGGGGGCGCAGGATGGAAACACCATATATTTT
TRBV28,TRBJ1-2,few,NA,CASSLPLNGGYTF,TGTGCCAGCAGTTTACCACTTAACGGAGGCTACACCTTC
TRBV10-3,TRBJ2-3,NA,TRBD1,CAIRGFGTGADTQYF,TGTGCCATCAGGGGATTCGGGACAGGGGCAGATACGCAGTATTTT
TRBV7-9,TRBJ1-4,NA,TRBD1,CASSLGTGMTNEKLFF,TGTGCCAGCAGCTTGGGGACAGGGATGACTAATGAAAAACTGTTTTTT
TRBV2,TRBJ2-3,NA,NA,CASSAIEADTQYF,TGTGCCAGCAGCGCCATAGAAGCAGATACGCAGTATTTT
TRBV27,TRBJ2-3,NA,TRBD2,CASRTSGLTDTQYF,TGTGCCAGCAGGACTAGCGGACTCACAGATACGCAGTATTTT
TRBV7-2,TRBJ1-1,NA,NA,CASSLAGGHTEAFF,TGTGCCAGCAGCTTAGCGGGGGGTCACACTGAAGCTTTCTTT
TRBV27,TRBJ2-3,few,NA,CASSLSGPPWDTQYF,TGTGCCAGCAGTTTATCCGGGCCTCCTTGGGATACGCAGTATTTT